These 25 T cell receptor beta chains were sequenced from one sample in a study of T cells after posttransplantation cyclophosphamide (dated by TCRdb to 2016 to 2017). Libraries were made using the immunoSEQ multiplex PCR assay. Not all clones reach the TCRdb copy of this immuneACCESS table, which keeps in-frame sequences only. Checked studies attribute under half of the gap to unresolved V genes and leave the rest unexplained. Present in this sample are about 52,000 clones, roughly 94% of which were seen just once. Approximately 2.9% of the sample is held by the ten biggest clonotypes. The sequenced material came from PBMCs. The receptor set was obtained from a woman aged 25 to 39 in good health and a related stem cell transplant donor.

The chain has TRBV4-1 and TRBJ2-1, with TRBD1 matching over 8 bases. The V and J ends lost 0 bases and 7 bases, in that order; junction bases with no gene match: 11. The CDR3 length is 17 residues. Germline V gene data show CDR1 as MGHRA and CDR2 as YSYEKL. The CDR3 spells CASSQDQVRTGGNEQFF. As DNA, the CDR3 is TGCGCCAGCAGCCAAGATCAAGTCCGTACAGGGGGGAATGAGCAGTTCTTC.

This rearrangement joins TRBV2 to TRBJ2-2, with D possibly being TRBD2 (6 bases). Germline-derived CDR1 and CDR2 are SNHLY and FYNNEI. The CDR3 has 15 residues. Trimming cost V 6 bases and J 5 bases, with 16 bases left between them. The CDR3 bases are TGTGCCAGCAGGGGGACCGGGACTTCTACCGGGGAGCTGTTTTTT. This codes for CASRGTGTSTGELFF.

The genes are TRBV11-1 and TRBJ1-4; 8 bases are a match to TRBD1. The CDR3 sequence is 14 residues long. After removal of 4 bases from V and 8 bases from J, the junction contained 6 bases not matched to a gene. Germline CDR1 and CDR2: SGHAT and FQDESV (reference sequence). CDR3 amino acids: CASSSGRGLEKLFF. The CDR3 coding sequence is TGTGCCAGCAGCTCCGGCAGGGGGCTGGAAAAACTGTTTTTT.

The chain carries TRBV7-2 and TRBJ2-3, with TRBD2 matching over 9 bases. In germline, CDR1 is SGHTA, CDR2 FQGNSA. This CDR3 is 14 amino acids long. J lost 4 bases, V lost 4 bases, and 3 bases had no gene match. The CDR3 loop reads CASSYQRGADTQYF. Written as DNA, the CDR3 is TGTGCCAGCAGCTATCAGCGGGGGGCAGATACGCAGTATTTT.

DNA for the CDR3: TGTGCCAGCAGCCAAGGACAGCGACAAGAGACCCAGTACTTC. The encoded protein is CASSQGQRQETQYF. The chain combines TRBV4-2 with TRBJ2-5, with D tentatively TRBD1 (5 bases). Per the germline V gene, CDR1 is LGHNA and CDR2 is YNFKEQ. This CDR3 spans 14 amino acids. Trimming cost V 1 base and J 2 bases, with 8 bases left between them.

This clone has just one count. V and J are TRBV27 and TRBJ2-5, with a tentative D call TRBD1 (6 bases). The CDR3 runs to 13 residues. V gave up 3 bases and J gave up 4 bases, with 9 bases separating them. Per germline, CDR1 MNHEY and CDR2 SMNVEV (reference sequence). The CDR3 is CASSFSRGETQYF. The CDR3 DNA reads as TGTGCCAGCAGTTTCTCCAGGGGAGAGACCCAGTACTTC.

V usage is TRBV12-5 and J usage is TRBJ1-1; no reliable D call. Germline loops: CDR1 LGHNT, CDR2 FRNRAP. This CDR3 region has 14 residues. V gave up 7 bases and J gave up 4 bases, with 16 bases separating them. CDR3: CASARGGWSTEAFF. DNA for the CDR3: TGTGCTAGTGCGCGCGGAGGGTGGAGCACTGAAGCTTTCTTT.

The chain is built from TRBV11-2 and TRBJ2-3; 7 bases agree with TRBD1. Trimming cost V 5 bases and J 1 base; bases outside gene matches: 6. The length of the CDR3 is 15 residues. In germline, CDR1 is SGHAT, CDR2 FQNNGV. For the CDR3, the DNA is TGTGCCAGCAGCGCCAATGGACAGGGCACAGATACGCAGTATTTT. Translated: CASSANGQGTDTQYF.

The V gene is TRBV18, the J gene TRBJ1-5, with 8 bases fitting TRBD1. From germline, CDR1 is KGHSH and CDR2 LQKENI. V shed 9 bases and J 7 bases; nucleotides not matched to a gene: 8. This CDR3 contains 13 residues. CDR3 loop: CASMTGEGQPQHF. Here the CDR3 DNA reads TGTGCCAGTATGACAGGGGAAGGGCAGCCCCAGCATTTT.

This chain uses TRBV5-1 with TRBJ2-1; 11 nucleotides match TRBD1. Germline assignment: CDR1 SGHRS and CDR2 YFSETQ. Trimming removed 4 bases from V and 6 bases from J; junction bases left unmatched: 6. This CDR3 is built from 15 residues. Here the CDR3 reads CASSPGQGAFNEQFF. CDR3 in DNA: TGCGCCAGCAGCCCAGGACAGGGGGCCTTCAATGAGCAGTTCTTC.

V is TRBV28 and J is TRBJ2-1, with 10 bases that match TRBD2. The V gene end was trimmed by 10 bases and the J gene end by 7 bases; junction bases not matched to a gene: 10. This CDR3 has 14 residues. Germline CDR1 is MDHEN and CDR2 is SYDVKM. DNA for the CDR3: TGTGCCACGTTCCTAGCGGGGGTAAAGAATGAGCAGTTCTTC. As protein: CATFLAGVKNEQFF.

The rearrangement links TRBV10-3 to TRBJ2-7; 10 nucleotides agree with TRBD1. The junction had 7 bases not matched to a gene; V was cut back by 8 bases and J by 3 bases. Germline V lookup: CDR1 ENHRY, CDR2 SYGVKD. The CDR3 runs to 14 residues. The CDR3 DNA reads TGTGCCATCGGCGTTAGGGACAGGGGCTACGAGCAGTACTTC. Translated, it gives CAIGVRDRGYEQYF.

This chain joins TRBV5-4 and TRBJ1-2; D remains unclear. From germline, CDR1 is SGHNT and CDR2 YYREEE (reference sequence). Trimming cost V 4 bases and J 0 bases, with 13 bases left between them. The CDR3 length is 15 residues. Here the CDR3 reads CASSPGPRSNYGYTF. The CDR3 DNA reads as TGTGCCAGCAGCCCTGGGCCCAGATCTAACTATGGCTACACCTTC.

The rearrangement uses TRBV28 and TRBJ1-2; 9 bases are a match to TRBD1. V lost 7 bases and J lost 4; bases outside the gene matches: 7. Germline CDR1 MDHEN, CDR2 SYDVKM. The CDR3 spans 14 residues. CDR3 sequence: CASTNRGLGYGYTF. The CDR3, as DNA: TGTGCCAGCACCAACAGGGGGCTCGGCTATGGCTACACCTTC.

The rearrangement links TRBV19 to TRBJ1-5; D remains unclear. The germline V and J ends were trimmed by 3 bases and 0 bases, with 12 bases remaining between them. Germline CDR1 reads LNHDA; CDR2 reads SQIVND (reference sequence). This CDR3 is built from 16 residues. CDR3 DNA sequence: TGTGCCAGTAGTATTCCTCCTCGGGGTAGCAATCAGCCCCAGCATTTT. Its translation: CASSIPPRGSNQPQHF.

The genes are TRBV4-3 and TRBJ2-3; 13 nucleotides agree with TRBD2. Germline loops: CDR1 LGHNA, CDR2 YSLEER. Trimming cost V 1 base and J 0 bases; bases outside gene matches: 7. This CDR3 spans 19 amino acids. CDR3 residues: CASSQGGLAGFLSTDTQYF. The CDR3 DNA reads as TGCGCCAGCAGCCAAGGGGGACTAGCGGGGTTCCTTAGCACAGATACGCAGTATTTT.

The chain uses TRBV5-1 and TRBJ1-1; D is perhaps TRBD1 (5 bases). With 1 base removed from V and 4 bases from J, the gap between germline ends came to 20 bases. CDR1 is SGHRS, CDR2 YFSETQ, per germline. The CDR3 is made up of 17 amino acids. CDR3 in amino acids: CASSLYGGGGGITEAFF. The CDR3 nucleotides are TGCGCCAGCAGCTTGTACGGGGGGGGAGGCGGAATCACTGAAGCTTTCTTT. Full variable domain (remainder filled in from reference TRBV5-1 and TRBJ1-1): KAGVTQTPRYLIKTRGQQVTLSCSPISGHRSVSWYQQTPGQGLQFLFEYFSETQRNKGNFPGRFSGRQFSNSRSEMNVSTLELGDSALYLCASSLYGGGGGITEAFFGQGTRLTVV.

The V call is TRBV6-6, the J call TRBJ1-3, with 9 bases fitting TRBD1. This CDR3 is 15 amino acids long. Germline V lookup: CDR1 MNHNY, CDR2 SVGAGI (reference sequence). The V segment lost 5 bases and the J segment 7 bases; nucleotides outside the gene matches: 9. The CDR3 region is CASSPLGQGGNTIYF. CDR3 bases: TGTGCCAGCAGTCCCTTGGGACAGGGAGGCAACACCATATATTTT.

The genes are TRBV6-1 and TRBJ1-2, with TRBD1 identical over 9 bases. The germline gives CDR1 MNHNS, CDR2 SASEGT. This CDR3 region has 14 residues. Trimming removed 1 base from V and 6 bases from J; junction bases left unmatched: 3. CDR3 in DNA: TGTGCCAGCAGTGAAGACAGGGGGCGAGATGGCTACACCTTC. Residues: CASSEDRGRDGYTF.

As DNA, the CDR3 is TGTGCCAGCAGCTTCCAGCGTCCCGGACTAGCGGGCTCCTACGAGCAGTACTTC. Amino acid sequence: CASSFQRPGLAGSYEQYF. The chain carries TRBV7-6 and TRBJ2-7, with TRBD2 matching over 11 bases. This CDR3 contains 18 residues. Per the germline V gene, CDR1 is SGHVS and CDR2 is FNYEAQ. The J segment lost 0 bases and the V segment lost 3 bases, leaving 10 bases of the junction unmatched.

V is TRBV11-2 and J is TRBJ2-3; 8 bases match TRBD2. The junction had 4 bases not matched to a gene; V was cut back by 0 bases and J by 14 bases. The CDR3 extends over 12 amino acids. Germline V lookup: CDR1 SGHAT, CDR2 FQNNGV. The CDR3 sequence: CASSLEIGGAYF. The CDR3 DNA follows: TGTGCCAGCAGCTTAGAAATCGGGGGGGCGTATTTT.

The chain combines TRBV15 with TRBJ1-2; D gene unclear. The V gene's germline CDR1 is LNHNV and CDR2 YYDKDF (reference sequence). This CDR3 is built from 12 residues. V was shortened by 0 bases and J by 6 bases, with 5 bases between the two germline ends. CDR3 nucleotides: TGTGCCACCAGCAGAGATGGGCATGGCTACACCTTC. Amino acids: CATSRDGHGYTF.

The V gene is TRBV6-1, the J gene TRBJ2-7; 7 bases line up with TRBD2. The CDR3 runs to 13 residues. J was trimmed by 3 bases and V by 5 bases; bases with no gene match: 4. The germline CDR1 and CDR2 sequences are MNHNS and SASEGT. The CDR3 nucleotides read TGTGCCAGCAGTACCGGGACTAACTACGAGCAGTACTTC. Residues: CASSTGTNYEQYF.

This chain uses TRBV7-9 with TRBJ2-7; 7 bases map to TRBD1. The V gene's germline CDR1 is SEHNR and CDR2 FQNEAQ (reference sequence). This CDR3 spans 16 amino acids. V lost 5 bases and J lost 1; bases outside the gene matches: 11. Written as DNA, the CDR3 is TGTGCCAGCAGCCTGAGTTTGGGACAGCTTTCCTACGAGCAGTACTTC. The encoded protein is CASSLSLGQLSYEQYF.

The chain joins TRBV7-2 to TRBJ1-2, with D perhaps TRBD1 (6 bases). V was clipped by 5 bases and J by 4 bases, with 14 bases between them. Germline-derived CDR1 and CDR2 are SGHTA and FQGNSA. The CDR3 totals 14 residues. CDR3 residues: CASSAAGASYGYTF. In DNA, the CDR3 is TGTGCCAGCAGCGCCGCGGGGGCCAGCTATGGCTACACCTTC.